This paragraph covers one TCR beta chain sequence. Its specificity is unknown. The CDR3 is 16 amino acids. Germline values: CDR1 SGHTA, CDR2 FQGNSA. These data belong to a study of T cells expressing NK-cell markers. At the level of the study: Seropositivity for HCMV was found in seven of the eight sequenced donors, with one seronegative.

Overall study findings and caveats: Among a handful of donors, these clonotypes also ranked first in the CD3+CD56-NKG2C+ fraction.

TCRdb reanalyzed the 5' RACE reads and collapses them to one entry per CDR3 protein, without DNA. This sample's clone table lists 400,000 to 500,000 distinct CDR3 sequences. The rearrangement uses TRBV7-2 and TRBJ2-7; TCRdb picks TRBD1, but there is no DNA to check that call. This clonotype originated in a woman aged 18-70 years in good health. The sequencing input was blood T cells: a sorted CD56 or NKG2C T cell subset, CD4+ or CD8+ T cells, or bulk PBMC T cells (not recorded which). This chain's CDR3 is CASSLRDRGREGEQYF. Full variable domain (outside the CDR3, taken from reference TRBV7-2 and TRBJ2-7): GAGVSQSPSNKVTEKGKDVELRCDPISGHTALYWYRQSLGQGLEFLIYFQGNSAPDKSGLPSDRFSAERTGGSVSTLTIQRTQQEDSAVYLCASSLRDRGREGEQYFGPGTRLTVT.